These 32 T cell receptor beta chains were all obtained from the same sample, sequenced in a study of neurological immune-mediated disorders (dated by TCRdb to the late 2010s). The library was obtained by 5' RACE. This sample was sequenced with an Illumina HiSeq 2500. TCRdb applied fastp at Q25 and MiXCR to the public reads, then kept only in-frame beta chains. Records with the same CDR3 protein are collapsed into one entry carrying the most frequent genes and DNA. In all, the sample holds 45,000 or so distinct CDR3 sequences, and 3% of those were seen once. The top ten clonotypes cover less than 15% of the sample. Specimen: PBMCs. Receptor source: a woman in her forties or fifties with multiple sclerosis.

There are many counts of this clonotype. DNA for the CDR3: TGCGCCAGCAGCGCCAATCCCCCGGGACTTGGGAACACCATATATTTT. This gives the protein CASSANPPGLGNTIYF. This chain joins TRBV5-1 and TRBJ1-3, with D possibly being TRBD1 (5 bases). Trimming removed 4 bases at V and 7 bases at J, with 21 bases between. The CDR3 contains 16 residues. The germline gives CDR1 SGHRS, CDR2 YFSETQ.

This clonotype was observed many times. This chain uses TRBV6-6 with TRBJ1-1; D ambiguous. The CDR3 spans 16 residues. The V gene lost 8 bases and the J gene lost 0 bases, with 19 bases spanning the gap. Germline V lookup: CDR1 MNHNY, CDR2 SVGAGI (reference sequence). The CDR3 loop reads CASYSMLEGLNTEAFF. In DNA form, the CDR3 reads TGTGCCAGCTATAGTATGCTGGAGGGATTGAACACTGAAGCTTTCTTT.

This clonotype was picked up many times. V usage is TRBV2 and J usage is TRBJ2-1; weak D call: TRBD2 (6 bases). The CDR3 is 13 residues long. Trimming shortened V by 8 bases and J by 8 bases, and 16 bases separated the two germline ends. Germline V gene lookup returns CDR1 SNHLY and CDR2 FYNNEI. The CDR3 coding sequence is TGTGCCAGCGGGGGGAATCGAGGCGATGAGCAGTTCTTC. It encodes CASGGNRGDEQFF.

This clonotype was recorded many times. This chain links TRBV27 with TRBJ1-2; D unclear. CDR3 size: 13 residues. Germline values: CDR1 MNHEY, CDR2 SMNVEV (reference sequence). V was shortened by 3 bases and J by 5 bases, with 10 bases between the two germline ends. CDR3 in amino acids: CASSFPDGYGYTF. In DNA, the CDR3 is TGTGCCAGCAGTTTCCCCGACGGTTATGGCTACACCTTC.

This rearrangement joins TRBV28 to TRBJ2-1; perhaps TRBD1 as D (6 bases). This CDR3 spans 15 amino acids. The germline V gene encodes CDR1 MDHEN and CDR2 SYDVKM. V lost 0 bases, J lost 4 bases, and 10 bases lay in between. The CDR3 protein is CASSLWGTIYNEQFF. CDR3 coding DNA: TGTGCCAGCAGTTTATGGGGGACAATATACAATGAGCAGTTCTTC.

In this sample, this clonotype turned up many times. This rearrangement joins TRBV11-2 to TRBJ2-3; the D gene is possibly TRBD2 (6 bases). Germline V gene sequence: CDR1 SGHAT, CDR2 FQNNGV. This CDR3 comprises 15 residues. CDR3 sequence (DNA): TGTAAAGAGTTACGGGAGATAGGGCCCACAGATACGCAGTATTTT. Translating gives CKELREIGPTDTQYF.

This clonotype was recorded at least ten times. CDR3 nucleotide sequence: TGTGCCAGCAGTCGCCCTAGCGGATTCCAAGAGACCCAGTACTTC. Translated: CASSRPSGFQETQYF. The chain carries TRBV12-3 or TRBV12-4 and TRBJ2-5, with 7 positions matching TRBD2. The CDR3 sequence is 15 residues long. Unmatched junction bases numbered 7, after V lost 5 bases and J lost 1 base.

This clonotype came up many times. The genes are TRBV20-1 and TRBJ2-7, with a tentative D call TRBD2 (6 bases). V gave up 0 bases and J gave up 5 bases, with 14 bases separating them. The CDR3 has 14 residues. CDR1 is DFQATT and CDR2 is SNEGSKA in the germline V gene (reference sequence). CDR3 amino acids: CSARDGRKRDEQYF. CDR3 coding DNA: TGCAGTGCTAGAGACGGGAGAAAGAGGGACGAGCAGTACTTC.

This clonotype was recorded many times. The chain couples TRBV12-3 or TRBV12-4 to TRBJ2-2, with D tentatively TRBD1 (5 bases). Trimming cost V 6 bases and J 2 bases, with 13 bases left between them. The CDR3 runs to 15 residues. CDR3 protein: CASRTVRPNTGELFF. Here the CDR3 DNA reads TGTGCCAGCAGGACAGTCAGACCCAACACCGGGGAGCTGTTTTTT.

This clonotype was seen ten or more times. V is TRBV5-1 and J is TRBJ2-2; D may be TRBD1 (6 bases). V was shortened by 0 bases and J by 4 bases, with 7 bases between the two germline ends. The CDR3 runs 14 residues. Germline V gene lookup returns CDR1 SGHRS and CDR2 YFSETQ. CDR3 nucleotide sequence: TGCGCCAGCAGCTTGGCACAGGGCACCGGGGAGCTGTTTTTT. This translates into CASSLAQGTGELFF.

This clonotype came up many times. Just one base apart from a much larger clone, this may be a read error. In this CDR3 the conserved last residue, phenylalanine or tryptophan, is missing, so a read error is likely. The chain couples TRBV5-1 to TRBJ1-6; D gene unclear. Germline V CDR1 and CDR2: SGHRS, YFSETQ. CDR3 length: 12 amino acids. Between the trimmed V and J ends, which lost 0 bases and 7 bases, there was a span of 2 bases. The CDR3 here is CASSLDNSPLHC. The CDR3 DNA sequence: TGCGCCAGCAGCTTGGACAATTCACCCCTCCACTGT.

The sample holds many counts of this clonotype. V gene TRBV7-8 combines with J gene TRBJ2-5; D unclear. CDR1 is SGHVS, CDR2 FQNEAQ, per germline. Trimming stripped 5 bases from V and 7 bases from J, with 17 bases between. The length of the CDR3 is 14 residues. The chain's CDR3 is CASSETATSRTQYF. CDR3 coding DNA: TGTGCCAGCAGCGAAACAGCCACGAGTAGGACCCAGTACTTC.

This clonotype has at least ten counts. V and J are TRBV28 and TRBJ2-7, with D possibly TRBD1 on 7 matching bases. In germline, CDR1 is MDHEN, CDR2 SYDVKM. This CDR3 has 13 residues. V was pared by 4 bases and J by 5 bases, with 12 bases between. The CDR3 is CASSSGGLDEQYF. The CDR3 DNA reads TGTGCCAGCAGTTCAGGGGGGCTGGACGAGCAGTACTTC.

The table lists this clonotype with many counts. This chain joins TRBV5-6 and TRBJ1-1; unclear D gene. CDR3 length: 12 residues. V was shortened by 2 bases and J by 7 bases, with 9 bases between the two germline ends. Germline CDR1 reads SGHDT; CDR2 reads YYEEEE. CDR3 sequence reads: CASSFQMGEAFF. The CDR3 DNA is TGTGCCAGCAGCTTTCAGATGGGTGAAGCTTTCTTT.

There are many counts of this clonotype. The chain recombines TRBV20-1 with TRBJ1-1; D is unclear. CDR3 length equals 14 residues. Trimming took off 1 base at V and 3 bases at J, with 12 bases between the two ends. The V gene's germline CDR1 is DFQATT and CDR2 SNEGSKA (reference sequence). As DNA, the CDR3 is TGCAGTGCTAGAGCCCTCGAGTCCCACACTGAAGCTTTCTTT. It specifies CSARALESHTEAFF.

This clonotype was observed at least ten times. The chain joins TRBV7-8 to TRBJ1-2, with 8 bases aligning to TRBD1. There are 15 residues in the CDR3. Trimming removed 0 bases from V and 5 bases from J; junction bases left unmatched: 5. CDR1 is SGHVS, CDR2 FQNEAQ, per germline. The CDR3 DNA reads as TGTGCCAGCAGCTTAGCGGCAGGGGGCGGGTATGGCTACACCTTC. Translating it yields CASSLAAGGGYGYTF.

This clonotype was seen repeatedly, ten times or more. The chain uses TRBV6-5 and TRBJ2-2, with D perhaps assigned TRBD1 or TRBD2 (5 bases each). The CDR3 is made up of 13 amino acids. V was trimmed by 8 bases and J by 5 bases, leaving 12 bases between them. Looked up from germline, CDR1 is MNHEY and CDR2 is SVGAGI. The CDR3 DNA sequence: TGTGCCAGCCTCGAGGGGAATACCGGGGAGCTGTTTTTT. This translates into CASLEGNTGELFF.

This clonotype was recorded at least ten times. This rearrangement joins TRBV20-1 to TRBJ1-2; 8 nucleotides line up with TRBD1. CDR3 size: 14 residues. V lost 1 base to trimming and J lost 4 bases; unmatched junction nucleotides: 5. Germline CDR1 and CDR2: DFQATT and SNEGSKA (reference sequence). Written as DNA, the CDR3 is TGCAGTGCTAGAGCCGCGGACAGGGCCTATGGCTACACCTTC. Protein: CSARAADRAYGYTF.

Ten or more counts support this clonotype. This rearrangement joins TRBV5-1 to TRBJ1-1; D is unresolved. This CDR3 contains 14 residues. Germline CDR1 is SGHRS and CDR2 is YFSETQ. With 0 bases removed from V and 1 base from J, the gap between germline ends came to 7 bases. CDR3 in amino acids: CASSLAGENTEAFF. In DNA, the CDR3 is TGCGCCAGCAGCTTGGCGGGAGAGAACACTGAAGCTTTCTTT.

Worth noting for this clonotype: This may stem from a read error, because a much larger clone lies one nucleotide away. The V and J genes are TRBV7-2 and TRBJ2-4; D is possibly TRBD2 (6 bases). With 5 bases removed from V and 12 bases from J, the gap between germline ends came to 14 bases. Germline CDR1 and CDR2: SGHTA and FQGNSA. This CDR3 has 12 amino acids. Written as DNA, the CDR3 is TGTGCCAGCAGCCACCCCGGCGGGGCTCAGTACTTC. It yields the protein CASSHPGGAQYF.

This clonotype was detected ten times or more. The V and J genes are TRBV6-5 and TRBJ1-3, with D perhaps TRBD1 (5 bases). Per the germline V gene, CDR1 is MNHEY and CDR2 is SVGAGI. The CDR3 consists of 16 residues. Trimming shortened V by 6 bases and J by 4 bases, and 19 bases separated the two germline ends. The chain's CDR3 is CASRPFTGNVGNTIYF. The DNA of the CDR3 is TGTGCCAGCAGGCCCTTTACAGGAAACGTCGGAAACACCATATATTTT.

This clonotype was recorded at least ten times. The chain employs TRBV10-3 and TRBJ2-1; 8 bases agree with TRBD2. Germline-derived CDR1 and CDR2 are ENHRY and SYGVKD. CDR3 length: 16 amino acids. V lost 3 bases and J lost 4; bases outside the gene matches: 8. CDR3 in DNA: TGTGCCATCAGTGACCCGGGGGGGAGGACTTACAATGAGCAGTTCTTC. This translates into CAISDPGGRTYNEQFF.

This clonotype was found many times. The chain links TRBV5-1 to TRBJ2-7; TRBD2 agrees at 10 bases. In germline, CDR1 is SGHRS, CDR2 YFSETQ. Germline trimming cut 0 bases from V and 0 bases from J; bases unmatched to any gene: 3. The CDR3 is made up of 16 amino acids. The CDR3 DNA is TGCGCCAGCAGCTTGGAACTAGCGGGGAGCTCCTACGAGCAGTACTTC. Its protein product is CASSLELAGSSYEQYF.

This clonotype was seen at least ten times. The genes are TRBV3-1 and TRBJ1-1; possible D gene TRBD1, 6 bases. Germline V gene data show CDR1 as LGHDT and CDR2 as YNNKEL (reference sequence). V lost 4 bases to trimming and J lost 4 bases, with 10 bases between them. The CDR3 spans 13 residues. CDR3 sequence: CASSLLRGTEAFF. The DNA of the CDR3 is TGTGCCAGCAGCCTGCTCAGGGGCACTGAAGCTTTCTTT.

This clonotype was seen ten or more times. The gene calls are TRBV12-3 or TRBV12-4 and TRBJ1-1; a weak D match, TRBD1 (5 bases). V shed 6 bases and J shed 4 bases, with 18 bases lying between them. The CDR3 length is 15 residues. The CDR3 here is CASSKGDPGGTEAFF. CDR3 DNA: TGTGCCAGCAGCAAAGGGGATCCGGGGGGCACTGAAGCTTTCTTT.

The table lists this clonotype with many counts. The chain recombines TRBV12-3 or TRBV12-4 with TRBJ1-3; D is unresolved. The CDR3 length is 15 residues. Trimming left V 5 bases short and J 5 bases short, with 16 bases between. The CDR3 sequence: CASSSWQGTRNTIYF. DNA for the CDR3: TGTGCCAGCAGTAGCTGGCAAGGCACGAGAAACACCATATATTTT.

This clonotype has just a few counts. This clone may be a read error of a much larger clone one base away. J is TRBJ1-5 and V is TRBV7-2; D is ambiguous. Germline-derived CDR1 and CDR2 are SGHTA and FQGNSA. This CDR3 has 13 residues. Here the CDR3 reads CASSLGRRLSQNF. CDR3 nucleotide sequence: TGTGCCAGCAGCTTGGGCAGAAGGTTGTCACAGAATTTT.

At least ten counts were recorded for this clonotype. The chain recombines TRBV10-3 with TRBJ2-3; a weak D match, TRBD2 (5 bases). Germline V gene lookup returns CDR1 ENHRY and CDR2 SYGVKD. The CDR3 contains 14 residues. Trimming stripped 1 base from V and 4 bases from J, with 9 bases between. The CDR3 reads CAISEWTAADTQYF. CDR3 in DNA: TGTGCCATCAGTGAGTGGACTGCTGCAGATACGCAGTATTTT.

This clonotype has at least ten counts. V gene TRBV20-1 combines with J gene TRBJ2-5, with D unclear. V dropped 6 bases and J dropped 4 bases, with 15 bases sitting between them. CDR1 is DFQATT and CDR2 is SNEGSKA in the germline V gene (reference sequence). There are 13 residues in the CDR3. CDR3 DNA sequence: TGCAGTGCCCGAAAAGGGAAAGGAGAGACCCAGTACTTC. Protein sequence: CSARKGKGETQYF.

This clonotype was counted ten times or more. The chain has TRBV20-1 and TRBJ1-5; tentative D call: TRBD1 (5 bases). Per the germline V gene, CDR1 is DFQATT and CDR2 is SNEGSKA (reference sequence). The CDR3 is 13 residues long. V was trimmed by 1 base and J by 4 bases, leaving 8 bases between them. CDR3 DNA: TGCAGTGCTAGAGGCCAGGGTAATCAGCCCCAGCATTTT. Protein: CSARGQGNQPQHF.

This clonotype was recorded many times. The chain combines TRBV6-5 with TRBJ2-7; 7 nucleotides align to TRBD2. Germline V gene lookup returns CDR1 MNHEY and CDR2 SVGAGI. The CDR3 has 13 amino acids. After removal of 6 bases from V and 4 bases from J, the junction contained 6 bases not matched to a gene. The CDR3 protein is CASSSRGEYEQYF. The CDR3, as DNA: TGTGCCAGCAGCTCCCGGGGGGAATACGAGCAGTACTTC.

This clonotype was detected many times. The rearrangement uses TRBV5-1 and TRBJ2-3; 7 positions match TRBD2. J was trimmed by 2 bases and V by 0 bases; bases with no gene match: 3. The CDR3 covers 15 residues. In germline, CDR1 is SGHRS, CDR2 YFSETQ. CDR3 coding DNA: TGCGCCAGCAGCTTGGATCTAGCGGCCACAGATACGCAGTATTTT. It translates to CASSLDLAATDTQYF.